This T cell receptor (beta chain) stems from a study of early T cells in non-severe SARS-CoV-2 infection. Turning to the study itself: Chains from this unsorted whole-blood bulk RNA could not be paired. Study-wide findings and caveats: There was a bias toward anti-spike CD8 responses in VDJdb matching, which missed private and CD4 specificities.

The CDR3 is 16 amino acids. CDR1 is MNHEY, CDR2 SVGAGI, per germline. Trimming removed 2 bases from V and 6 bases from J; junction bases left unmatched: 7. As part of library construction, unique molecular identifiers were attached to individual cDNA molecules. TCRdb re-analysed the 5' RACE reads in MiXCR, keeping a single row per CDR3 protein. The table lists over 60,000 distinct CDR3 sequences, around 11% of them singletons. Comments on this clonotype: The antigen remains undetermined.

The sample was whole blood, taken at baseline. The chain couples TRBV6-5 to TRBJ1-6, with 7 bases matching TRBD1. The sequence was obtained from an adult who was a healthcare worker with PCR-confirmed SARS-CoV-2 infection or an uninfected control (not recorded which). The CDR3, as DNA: TGTGCCAGCAGTTACGCCCGGGACAGACTTAATTCACCCCTCCACTTT. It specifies CASSYARDRLNSPLHF.